A single sample gave rise to the 11 T cell receptor beta chains below, sequenced in a study of tissue T cells after allogeneic stem cell transplantation. The assay was immunoSEQ multiplex PCR, and TCRdb's table has in-frame clones only and misses some. The profile covers 20,000 to 25,000 clones, with 69% appearing a single time and roughly 0.38% taken by the ten largest. What was sequenced was blood. Source of these receptors: a female BALB/c mouse in good health. Mouse MHC haplotype: H2-d.

This clone has a single count. Mouse germline and gene names are used. The part of the CDR3 DNA that was read is TGTGCCAGCAGTGATGGTGCAGAAACGCTGTAT. Translation: CASSDGAETLY. The full CDR3 protein is CASSDGAETLYF. The V gene is TRBV13-1, the J gene TRBJ2-3; D unclear. The read comes to an end 1 residue before the CDR3 does, leaving the germline J gene to fill in the end. Trimming took off 0 bases at V and 1 base at J, with 0 bases between the two ends. Germline CDR1 reads NSHNY; CDR2 reads SYGAGN. This CDR3 region has 12 residues.

In the case of this clone: Germline and genes here are mouse. The read falls 1 residue short of the CDR3 end, and the missing part is taken from the germline J gene. V gene TRBV5 combines with J gene TRBJ2-5; maybe TRBD1 (6 bases). V lost 0 bases and J 1 base, leaving 8 bases between the germline ends. The germline V gene encodes CDR1 LGHNA and CDR2 YNLKQL (reference sequence). This CDR3 comprises 15 residues. The DNA read from the CDR3 is TGTGCCAGCAGCCAAGATTCAGGGGACCAAGACACCCAGTAC. As protein: CASSQDSGDQDTQY. The whole CDR3 protein is CASSQDSGDQDTQYF.

Remarks on this clone: Any gene name here is a mouse gene name. The CDR3 end falls 1 residue outside the read, so it is completed with the germline J gene. The chain combines TRBV1 with TRBJ2-5, with D possibly matching TRBD1 (7 bases). V dropped 4 bases and J dropped 7 bases, with 12 bases sitting between them. The CDR3 loop spans 13 amino acids. CDR1 is NSQYPW and CDR2 is LRSPGD in the germline V gene (reference sequence). The CDR3: CTCSEGGANTQYF. The sequenced CDR3 bases are TGCACCTGCAGTGAAGGGGGCGCGAACACCCAGTAC.

To note about this clone: Gene names refer to mouse genes. The CDR3 end is not reached by the read, which stops 1 residue before it; the germline J gene fills it in. The chain combines TRBV31 with TRBJ1-3; D call uncertain. The ends were cut back, 0 bases at V and 2 bases at J, with 5 bases in the middle. The germline V gene has CDR1 GKSSPN and CDR2 SITVG. The CDR3 extends over 13 amino acids. The CDR3: CAWSLNTGNTLYF. Incomplete CDR3 DNA: TGTGCCTGGAGTCTAAATACTGGAAATACGCTCTAT. Complete variable domain (other parts from reference TRBV31 and TRBJ1-3): AQTIHQWPVAEIKAVGSPLSLGCTIKGKSSPNLYWYWQATGGTLQQLFYSITVGQVESVVQLNLSASRPKDDQFILSTEKLLLSHSGFYLCAWSLNTGNTLYFGEGSRLIVV.

As to this clone: The germline and genes are mouse ones. The DNA ends 1 residue before the CDR3 does, and the rest of the CDR3 is filled in from the germline J gene. The V gene is TRBV1, the J gene TRBJ1-1; D is perhaps TRBD1 (5 bases). CDR3 length: 13 residues. V was pared by 1 base and J by 5 bases, with 8 bases between. CDR1 and CDR2 (germline): NSQYPW, LRSPGD (reference sequence). The sequenced CDR3 bases are TGCACCTGCAGTGCAGGACAGTCTACAGAAGTCTTC. It specifies CTCSAGQSTEVF. The full-length CDR3 reads as CTCSAGQSTEVFF.

This clone was seen once. Gene names are mouse gene names. Read data end 1 residue before the CDR3 end; the end is taken from the germline J gene. This chain connects TRBV13-1 to TRBJ1-6, with TRBD1 as a possible D gene (6 bases). TRBJ1-6 is noted as an ORF with a role that remains uncertain. V lost 4 bases to trimming and J lost 2 bases, with 13 bases between them. This CDR3 contains 16 residues. From germline, CDR1 is NSHNY and CDR2 SYGAGN. The CDR3 reads CASSKGGAAYNSPLYF. The DNA read from the CDR3 is TGTGCCAGCAGTAAGGGGGGCGCGGCCTATAATTCGCCCCTCTAC.

This clone has just one count. Gene names and germline refer to mouse. Incomplete CDR3 DNA: TGTGCCTGGAGTCCCGGGACAGGGGGCCTCACCGGGCAGCTCTAC. It specifies CAWSPGTGGLTGQLY. The complete CDR3 reads CAWSPGTGGLTGQLYF. V usage is TRBV31 and J usage is TRBJ2-2; 12 bases align to TRBD1. The read ends 1 residue early relative to the CDR3; the germline J gene fills the gap. Germline V gives CDR1 GKSSPN, CDR2 SITVG. This CDR3 contains 16 residues. Trimming cost V 1 base and J 4 bases; bases outside gene matches: 4.

Comment on this clone: The listed genes are named as in mouse. The CDR3 end lies 1 residue beyond the end of the read and is filled in from the germline J gene. The genes are TRBV13-2 and TRBJ1-4; D call uncertain. The CDR3 is 16 amino acids. V gave up 2 bases and J gave up 0 bases, with 11 bases separating them. Per germline, CDR1 NNHNN and CDR2 SYGAGS (reference sequence). CDR3 amino acids: CASGEEGSFSNERLFF. Partial CDR3 DNA: TGTGCCAGCGGTGAGGAGGGATCTTTTTCCAACGAAAGATTATTT.

On this clone itself: Each gene name is a mouse one. The CDR3 end falls 1 residue outside the read, so it is completed with the germline J gene. The rearrangement joins TRBV5 to TRBJ2-5; possible D gene TRBD2, 6 bases. Looked up from germline, CDR1 is LGHNA and CDR2 is YNLKQL (reference sequence). Trimming shortened V by 4 bases and J by 0 bases, and 11 bases separated the two germline ends. The CDR3 loop spans 15 amino acids. This CDR3 is CASSPQLGNQDTQYF. The covered CDR3 bases are TGTGCCAGCAGCCCCCAACTGGGTAACCAAGACACCCAGTAC.

Details on this clone: Mouse gene names apply. The CDR3 goes on 1 residue after the read ends, and that part is filled in from the germline J gene. The chain uses TRBV13-2 and TRBJ2-7; D possibly corresponds to TRBD1 (7 bases). Germline V gives CDR1 NNHNN, CDR2 SYGAGS (reference sequence). The CDR3 runs to 13 residues. V lost 2 bases and J 7 bases, leaving 13 bases between the germline ends. CDR3 loop: CASGEGGGGEQYF. CDR3 DNA (partial): TGTGCCAGCGGTGAAGGGGGCGGAGGCGAACAGTAC.

This clone was seen just once. Gene names denote mouse genes. The CDR3 extends 1 residue past the end of the read, so its final part is completed from the germline J gene. The V gene is TRBV24, the J gene TRBJ2-1, with 11 positions matching TRBD2. Germline CDR1 and CDR2: KGHTA and FRNEEI. The CDR3 extends over 15 amino acids. V was clipped by 5 bases and J by 5 bases; unmatched bases: 5. The CDR3 bases that were read are TGTGCCAGCAGTTCGACTGGGGGGGAAAATGCTGAGCAGTTC. This codes for CASSSTGGENAEQF. The CDR3 in its entirety is CASSSTGGENAEQFF.